This entry lists 16 T cell receptor beta chains sequenced from one sample in a study of glioma-infiltrating T cells. Amplification of TCR alpha and beta CDR3 regions from RNA used iRepertoire nested multiplex PCR. TCRdb re-analysed the multiplex PCR reads in MiXCR, keeping a single row per CDR3 protein. The repertoire holds about 17,000 distinct CDR3 sequences, 58% seen once, with approximately 38% in the top ten. The sequenced sample consisted of glioma tissue, nonneoplastic brain tissue, or PBMCs (not recorded which). The receptor source for this set is a human donor with low-grade glioma or glioblastoma, undergoing nonglioma brain surgery, or in good health (not recorded which).

The chain is built from TRBV27 and TRBJ2-5; tentatively, D is TRBD2 (7 bases). The CDR3 has 16 residues. The germline V gene has CDR1 MNHEY and CDR2 SMNVEV (reference sequence). The germline V and J ends were trimmed by 7 bases and 4 bases, with 22 bases remaining between them. This CDR3 is CASTLLGGREGETQYF. DNA of the CDR3: TGTGCCAGCACCCTTCTCGGGGGGCGCGAGGGAGAGACCCAGTACTTC.

This clonotype has more than one count but fewer than ten. The chain joins TRBV7-2 to TRBJ1-5; D is undetermined. CDR3 length equals 17 residues. V gave up 7 bases and J gave up 0 bases, with 19 bases separating them. Germline V gene data show CDR1 as SGHTA and CDR2 as FQGNSA. CDR3 sequence: CASNLVGTPNSNQPQHF. CDR3 bases: TGTGCCAGCAACCTCGTCGGTACGCCGAATAGCAATCAGCCCCAGCATTTT.

About this clonotype itself: At one end the junction does not follow the germline gene, possibly because of a read error. This chain links TRBV27 with TRBJ2-1; perhaps TRBD1 as D (5 bases). CDR3 length: 15 amino acids. Germline lookup yields CDR1 MNHEY and CDR2 SMNVEV (reference sequence). The CDR3, as DNA: TGTGCCAGCAGTCTCTCAGGGATAACTAACGTTGAGCGGTTCTTC. Its protein is CASSLSGITNVERFF.

There are a few counts of this clonotype. The chain has TRBV6-1 and TRBJ2-7; the match to TRBD2 covers 7 bases. The CDR3 is 14 residues long. Germline CDR1 is MNHNS and CDR2 is SASEGT. V lost 6 bases to trimming and J lost 6 bases; unmatched junction nucleotides: 11. The CDR3 loop reads CASRHPSGGSEQYF. CDR3 nucleotide sequence: TGTGCCAGCAGACATCCTAGCGGCGGAAGCGAGCAGTACTTC.

Worth noting for this clonotype: This clone may be a read error of a much larger clone one base away. The chain employs TRBV12-3 or TRBV12-4 and TRBJ2-3; D perhaps matches TRBD2 (5 bases). V lost 6 bases, J lost 4 bases, and 17 bases lay in between. The CDR3 loop spans 15 amino acids. The CDR3 spells CASRGWTPRADTQYF. CDR3 coding DNA: TGTGCCAGCAGGGGCTGGACTCCAAGGGCAGATACGCAGTATTTT.

Points on this clonotype: This may stem from a read error, because a much larger clone lies one nucleotide away. The chain uses TRBV5-1 and TRBJ1-1, with unresolved D. Deletions cut 8 bases from V and 5 bases from J, with 10 bases between. The CDR3 covers 11 residues. Germline-derived CDR1 and CDR2 are SGHRS and YFSETQ. The CDR3 reads CASKEVTEAFF. The CDR3 DNA follows: TGCGCCAGTAAGGAGGTGACTGAAGCTTTCTTT.

This clonotype has only a few counts. V usage is TRBV7-6 and J usage is TRBJ1-1, with 7 bases lining up with TRBD1. Germline CDR1 and CDR2: SGHVS and FNYEAQ. The CDR3 contains 15 residues. J gave up 7 bases and V 4 bases, and 12 bases lay outside the gene matches. In DNA form, the CDR3 reads TGTGCCAGCAGCTGGCTTCGGGAAGGGGGCGGTGAAGCTTTCTTT. It is translated as CASSWLREGGGEAFF. Based on the CDR3 plus reference TRBV7-6 and TRBJ1-1, the full variable domain is GAGVSQSPRYKVTKRGQDVALRCDPISGHVSLYWYRQALGQGPEFLTYFNYEAQQDKSGLPNDRFSAERPEGSISTLTIQRTEQRDSAMYRCASSWLREGGGEAFFGQGTRLTVV.

This clonotype was picked up a small number of times. The V gene is TRBV6-6, the J gene TRBJ2-7; D ambiguous. CDR1 and CDR2 from the germline V gene are MNHNY and SVGAGI (reference sequence). Trimming shortened V by 2 bases and J by 3 bases, and 8 bases separated the two germline ends. The CDR3 totals 13 residues. CDR3 in amino acids: CASSYRGGYEQYF. The CDR3 DNA is TGTGCCAGCAGTTACCGAGGTGGCTACGAGCAGTACTTC.

Notes on this clonotype: Germline is not matched at one junction end, which may reflect a read error. The V call is TRBV27, the J call TRBJ1-5; no firm D call. The CDR3 consists of 16 residues. Germline CDR1 is MNHEY and CDR2 is SMNVEV (reference sequence). This chain's CDR3 is CATSPYGLTTNQPQHF. CDR3 DNA sequence: TGTGCCACCAGTCCCTATGGGTTGACAACGAATCAGCCCCAGCATTTT.

The chain carries TRBV11-2 and TRBJ2-1, with 12 bases identical to TRBD1. The length of the CDR3 is 14 residues. Looked up from germline, CDR1 is SGHAT and CDR2 is FQNNGV. Trimming at V came to 5 bases and at J to 9 bases, leaving 5 bases not matched to a gene. CDR3 sequence reads: CASSRDRGRSEQFF. For the CDR3, the DNA is TGTGCCAGCAGCAGGGACAGGGGGCGTAGTGAGCAGTTCTTC.

V is TRBV5-1 and J is TRBJ2-3, with D uncertain. With 5 bases removed from V and 1 base from J, the gap between germline ends came to 11 bases. The CDR3 covers 14 residues. From germline, CDR1 is SGHRS and CDR2 YFSETQ. CDR3 sequence reads: CASRVTVRTDTQYF. The CDR3 DNA reads TGCGCCAGCAGGGTAACAGTTCGCACAGATACGCAGTATTTT.

The V call is TRBV6-2 or TRBV6-3, the J call TRBJ1-5; possible D gene TRBD1, 5 bases. V was clipped by 1 base and J by 11 bases, with 24 bases between them. This CDR3 has 17 residues. The germline V gene encodes CDR1 MNHEY and CDR2 SVGEGT. CDR3: CASSYYPGPRGLYAQHF. The CDR3 DNA reads TGTGCCAGCAGTTACTATCCGGGACCCCGCGGCCTCTATGCCCAGCATTTT.

The V gene is TRBV6-2 or TRBV6-3, the J gene TRBJ1-2; TRBD1 is a possible D gene (6 bases). Germline V lookup: CDR1 MNHEY, CDR2 SVGEGT. The length of the CDR3 is 12 residues. Trimming took off 4 bases at V and 8 bases at J, with 11 bases between the two ends. The CDR3 nucleotides read TGTGCCAGCAGTTCCAGGGGTGGAGGCTACACCTTC. It translates to CASSSRGGGYTF.

The chain employs TRBV28 and TRBJ1-5; D is perhaps TRBD1 (5 bases). Germline V CDR1 and CDR2: MDHEN, SYDVKM. The CDR3 is made up of 18 amino acids. V was cut by 6 bases and J by 6 bases, with 27 bases left in between. For the CDR3, the DNA is TGTGCCAGCAGGCTCCCGACAAGCGGGACGGCGTCGGTTCAGCCCCAGCATTTT. This encodes CASRLPTSGTASVQPQHF.

The V call is TRBV7-9, the J call TRBJ1-1, with D possibly being TRBD1 (5 bases). Germline CDR1 reads SEHNR; CDR2 reads FQNEAQ (reference sequence). With 7 bases removed from V and 2 bases from J, the gap between germline ends came to 8 bases. The CDR3 is 12 residues long. The CDR3 loop is CASIGGNTEAFF. In DNA, the CDR3 is TGTGCCAGCATTGGGGGTAACACTGAAGCTTTCTTT.

The chain has TRBV28 and TRBJ2-7; D is perhaps TRBD1 (5 bases). CDR3 length: 14 residues. V was clipped by 2 bases and J by 5 bases, with 13 bases between them. Germline lookup yields CDR1 MDHEN and CDR2 SYDVKM. In nucleotides, the CDR3 is TGTGCCAGCAGTTTAACCCCAGGGATCAACGAGCAGTACTTC. As protein: CASSLTPGINEQYF.